This record covers a single T cell receptor beta chain. The data originate from a study of T cell changes during pregnancy in multiple sclerosis. TCRdb keeps only in-frame clones here, not all; method: immunoSEQ multiplex PCR. The table records about 40,000 clones, about 94% of them present only once. The CDR3 spans 15 residues. The V end lost 4 bases, the J end lost 2 bases, and 14 bases lay between the germline ends. Germline assignment: CDR1 SGHDT and CDR2 YYEEEE. The specimen comprised peripheral blood, sampled in the third trimester of pregnancy. The receptor comes from a female donor with multiple sclerosis, enrolled in a pregnancy study. The rearrangement links TRBV5-6 to TRBJ2-3; TRBD1 is a possible D gene (6 bases). The CDR3 is CASSLTDRFTDTQYF. CDR3 DNA sequence: TGTGCCAGCAGCCTAACGGACAGATTCACAGATACGCAGTATTTT.